These 29 T cell receptor beta chains were all obtained from the same sample, sequenced in a study of T-cell memory formation after mild COVID-19. TCRdb re-called the 5' RACE reads with MiXCR, one entry per CDR3 protein. Here the sample spans under 550,000 distinct CDR3 sequences, around a sixth being singletons. Sequencing was carried out using PBMCs or a T cell subset sorted from them (not recorded which). These receptors all come from an adult woman who had mild COVID-19 (a few samples of this study predate the infection). Cell type and time point are not known.

This clonotype was counted ten times or more. The chain couples TRBV11-2 to TRBJ2-5; 11 bases match TRBD2. The V segment lost 3 bases and the J segment 4 bases; nucleotides outside the gene matches: 4. The CDR3 runs 15 residues. The germline V gene has CDR1 SGHAT and CDR2 FQNNGV. CDR3 residues: CASSFSGRALETQYF. CDR3 bases: TGTGCCAGCAGCTTTAGCGGGAGGGCCTTAGAGACCCAGTACTTC.

The rearrangement links TRBV9 to TRBJ2-5; D ambiguous. CDR1 and CDR2 (germline): SGDLS, YYNGEE. Trimming took 0 bases from V and 2 from J, leaving 14 bases between them. The CDR3 is 16 amino acids. The CDR3 here is CASSVAGQSAQETQYF. The DNA of the CDR3 is TGTGCCAGCAGCGTAGCCGGGCAGTCCGCTCAAGAGACCCAGTACTTC.

This CDR3 is CASSSMKGSGANVLTF. In DNA, the CDR3 is TGCGCCAGCAGCTCGATGAAAGGCTCTGGGGCCAACGTCCTGACTTTC. This chain links TRBV5-1 with TRBJ2-6; D is unclear. Between the trimmed V and J ends, which lost 3 bases and 0 bases, there was a span of 10 bases. The CDR3 spans 16 residues. CDR1 SGHRS and CDR2 YFSETQ come from the germline V gene.

The chain links TRBV24-1 to TRBJ2-1, with D possibly being TRBD1 (6 bases). Germline CDR1 and CDR2: KGHDR and SFDVKD. CDR3 size: 13 residues. Trimming took off 4 bases at V and 8 bases at J, with 11 bases between the two ends. As DNA, the CDR3 is TGTGCCACCAGTGAACAGGGTGGTCATGAGCAGTTCTTC. Translating gives CATSEQGGHEQFF.

This clonotype appeared a few times. For the CDR3, the DNA is TGTGCCACCAGCAGAGTCCGAGGGGAACAGGGAAGGGAGCAGTACTTC. Encoded protein: CATSRVRGEQGREQYF. The chain carries TRBV15 and TRBJ2-7; maybe TRBD1 (6 bases). V shed 1 base and J shed 7 bases, with 20 bases lying between them. CDR3 length: 16 amino acids. Per the germline V gene, CDR1 is LNHNV and CDR2 is YYDKDF (reference sequence). Complete variable domain (other parts from reference TRBV15 and TRBJ2-7): DAMVIQNPRYQVTQFGKPVTLSCSQTLNHNVMYWYQQKSSQAPKLLFHYYDKDFNNEADTPDNFQSRRPNTSFCFLDIRSPGLGDTAMYLCATSRVRGEQGREQYFGPGTRLTVT.

The chain has TRBV20-1 and TRBJ1-2; 10 bases line up with TRBD1. Unmatched junction bases numbered 5, after V lost 1 base and J lost 6 bases. The CDR3 runs to 14 residues. Per the germline V gene, CDR1 is DFQATT and CDR2 is SNEGSKA (reference sequence). In DNA form, the CDR3 reads TGCAGTGCTAGAGTCGCGACAGGGGGCCATGGCTACACCTTC. Encoded protein: CSARVATGGHGYTF.

The chain recombines TRBV20-1 with TRBJ2-7; D is uncertain. The CDR3 loop spans 13 amino acids. Germline V gene sequence: CDR1 DFQATT, CDR2 SNEGSKA (reference sequence). Trimming took off 2 bases at V and 3 bases at J, with 11 bases between the two ends. DNA for the CDR3: TGCAGTGCTAGATGGCTCTTAATCTACGAGCAGTACTTC. Amino acids: CSARWLLIYEQYF.

This clonotype has only a few counts. The V and J genes are TRBV5-1 and TRBJ2-6, with TRBD1 matching 9 bases. CDR1 is SGHRS and CDR2 is YFSETQ in the germline V gene. The V and J ends lost 3 bases and 0 bases, in that order; junction bases with no gene match: 7. This CDR3 spans 18 amino acids. The CDR3 DNA sequence: TGCGCCAGCAGCTACGGACAGGGGACTAACTCTGGGGCCAACGTCCTGACTTTC. It encodes CASSYGQGTNSGANVLTF.

The chain couples TRBV24-1 to TRBJ2-5; possibly TRBD2 for D (6 bases). This CDR3 has 13 amino acids. Per germline, CDR1 KGHDR and CDR2 SFDVKD. Trimming took 1 base from V and 9 from J, leaving 11 bases between them. CDR3 coding DNA: TGTGCCACCAGTGATTTAGCGGGTGAGGCCCAGTACTTC. It is translated as CATSDLAGEAQYF.

The chain couples TRBV5-1 to TRBJ2-1; D may match TRBD1 or TRBD2 (5 bases each). CDR1 is SGHRS, CDR2 YFSETQ, per germline. The CDR3 runs 14 residues. Trimming cost V 1 base and J 9 bases, with 14 bases left between them. DNA for the CDR3: TGCGCCAGCAGCTTGAGGGGACCCGGGACTGAGCAGTTCTTC. Encoded protein: CASSLRGPGTEQFF.

The V and J genes are TRBV4-1 and TRBJ2-7; perhaps TRBD1 as D (6 bases). Per the germline V gene, CDR1 is MGHRA and CDR2 is YSYEKL. V was cut by 0 bases and J by 2 bases, with 14 bases left in between. The CDR3 loop spans 16 amino acids. The CDR3 sequence: CASSQEPGVLAYEQYF. In nucleotides, the CDR3 is TGCGCCAGCAGCCAAGAGCCAGGGGTTCTCGCCTACGAGCAGTACTTC.

This rearrangement joins TRBV7-3 to TRBJ2-6; 7 nucleotides agree with TRBD1. This CDR3 region has 15 residues. V lost 5 bases to trimming and J lost 4 bases; unmatched junction nucleotides: 5. The germline V gene encodes CDR1 SGHTA and CDR2 FQGTGA. This CDR3 reads CASSRGQPGANVLTF. The CDR3 DNA follows: TGTGCCAGCAGCCGGGGACAGCCCGGGGCCAACGTCCTGACTTTC.

There are a few counts of this clonotype. The J gene is TRBJ1-2, the V gene TRBV9; maybe TRBD1 (6 bases). The CDR3 runs 13 residues. Germline V gene data show CDR1 as SGDLS and CDR2 as YYNGEE. V lost 1 base and J 3 bases, leaving 7 bases between the germline ends. CDR3 bases: TGTGCCAGCAGCGTATCAGGGGACTATGGCTACACCTTC. Encoded protein: CASSVSGDYGYTF.

The chain has TRBV11-3 and TRBJ2-3; D unclear. Trimming removed 5 bases at V and 0 bases at J, with 12 bases between. In germline, CDR1 is SGHNT, CDR2 YENEEA. The length of the CDR3 is 15 residues. The CDR3 nucleotides are TGTGCCAGCAGCCGGCCTACCGGAAGCACAGATACGCAGTATTTT. Translating gives CASSRPTGSTDTQYF.

V gene TRBV4-1 combines with J gene TRBJ2-7; a weak D match, TRBD2 (6 bases). The CDR3 loop spans 17 amino acids. CDR1 MGHRA and CDR2 YSYEKL come from the germline V gene. The germline V and J ends were trimmed by 1 base and 0 bases, with 16 bases remaining between them. DNA of the CDR3: TGCGCCAGCAGCCAAGTGTCTCGGGGGACTCACTCCTACGAGCAGTACTTC. Encoded protein: CASSQVSRGTHSYEQYF.

The table lists this clonotype with a few counts. The chain joins TRBV12-3 or TRBV12-4 to TRBJ2-3, with TRBD2 matching over 7 bases. The trim removed 8 bases at V and 1 base at J, leaving 15 bases unmatched. CDR3 size: 17 residues. CDR3 in amino acids: CASGTNAGGSGTDTQYF. In DNA, the CDR3 is TGTGCCAGCGGTACGAACGCCGGGGGGTCTGGCACAGATACGCAGTATTTT.

This CDR3 reads CASSLAGVSEAFF. The CDR3 DNA sequence: TGTGCCAGCAGTTTAGCTGGGGTATCGGAAGCTTTCTTT. The chain recombines TRBV12-3 or TRBV12-4 with TRBJ1-1; D not resolved. This CDR3 region has 13 residues. Trimming removed 0 bases from V and 8 bases from J, with 10 bases in between.

The rearrangement links TRBV12-3 or TRBV12-4 to TRBJ2-5; a possible D gene is TRBD2 (5 bases). V lost 6 bases to trimming and J lost 5 bases, with 10 bases between them. This CDR3 spans 12 amino acids. The CDR3 spells CASRIGGETQYF. Written as DNA, the CDR3 is TGTGCCAGCAGGATCGGCGGGGAGACCCAGTACTTC.

The table lists this clonotype with a few counts. This sequence joins TRBV4-2 and TRBJ2-1; D may be TRBD2 (5 bases). Trimming pared 0 bases from V and 4 bases from J, leaving 10 bases between. The CDR3 spans 15 residues. Germline V gives CDR1 LGHNA, CDR2 YNFKEQ. The CDR3 loop is CASSQDFGKYNEQFF. CDR3 DNA sequence: TGTGCCAGCAGCCAAGATTTCGGGAAATACAATGAGCAGTTCTTC.

This clonotype was detected only once. The chain is built from TRBV27 and TRBJ2-1; D uncertain. The germline V gene has CDR1 MNHEY and CDR2 SMNVEV (reference sequence). With 3 bases removed from V and 3 bases from J, the gap between germline ends came to 6 bases. This CDR3 region has 13 residues. CDR3 sequence (DNA): TGTGCCAGCAGTTTTTCCCACTACAATGAGCAGTTCTTC. Encoded protein: CASSFSHYNEQFF.

The V call is TRBV12-2, the J call TRBJ2-1; TRBD1 was called by the table and not checked on the DNA. TRBV12-2 counts as a pseudogene. The CDR3 totals 15 residues. In DNA, the CDR3 is TGTGCAAGTCGCGCCAGGGACCAAGCTTACAATGAGCAGTTCTTC. Translation gives CASRARDQAYNEQFF.

This chain uses TRBV20-1 with TRBJ2-7; no definite D call. This CDR3 region has 10 residues. The V end was cut by 2 bases, the J end by 8 bases, with 7 bases between. Per the germline V gene, CDR1 is DFQATT and CDR2 is SNEGSKA (reference sequence). CDR3 in DNA: TGCAGTGCTAGACAGAGGCAGCAGTACTTC. Amino acid sequence: CSARQRQQYF.

This chain joins TRBV7-9 and TRBJ2-5, with D maybe TRBD2 (6 bases). The V gene's germline CDR1 is SEHNR and CDR2 FQNEAQ (reference sequence). V shed 2 bases and J shed 5 bases, with 15 bases lying between them. The CDR3 sequence is 15 residues long. The CDR3 is CASSLSTRGGETQYF. CDR3 DNA: TGTGCCAGCAGCTTATCGACTAGGGGCGGGGAGACCCAGTACTTC.

This clonotype was counted many times. The chain links TRBV7-9 to TRBJ2-7; 12 bases align to TRBD1. Germline V gene lookup returns CDR1 SEHNR and CDR2 FQNEAQ (reference sequence). Trimming took 6 bases from V and 2 from J; bases not matched to a gene: 5. The CDR3 loop spans 15 amino acids. The CDR3 bases are TGTGCCAGCAGTAGGGACAGGGGGCGAACCTACGAGCAGTACTTC. This encodes CASSRDRGRTYEQYF.

The gene calls are TRBV5-1 and TRBJ2-3; unclear D gene. V lost 2 bases and J 0 bases, leaving 19 bases between the germline ends. The CDR3 is made up of 18 amino acids. Germline values: CDR1 SGHRS, CDR2 YFSETQ. The CDR3 region is CASSFQPRARKSTDTQYF. CDR3 in DNA: TGCGCCAGCAGCTTCCAACCCCGGGCCCGGAAAAGCACAGATACGCAGTATTTT.

This clonotype was counted ten times or more. One end of the junction does not line up with germline, which may come from a read error. This chain connects TRBV5-5 to TRBJ1-2, with TRBD1 as a possible D gene (5 bases). The CDR3 is made up of 13 amino acids. CDR1 is SGHKS and CDR2 is YYEKEE in the germline V gene (reference sequence). CDR3 residues: CASSLRQPRYLRF. CDR3 sequence (DNA): TGTGCCAGCAGCTTGAGACAGCCTCGCTACCTCCGCTTC.

The chain employs TRBV10-3 and TRBJ1-2; tentatively, D is TRBD1 (5 bases). Trimming shortened V by 8 bases and J by 3 bases, and 19 bases separated the two germline ends. Germline assignment: CDR1 ENHRY and CDR2 SYGVKD. This CDR3 region has 15 residues. As DNA, the CDR3 is TGTGCCATCGCGGGGGAGGGCAGGCGCGACTATGGCTACACCTTC. Its protein is CAIAGEGRRDYGYTF.

This clonotype was seen a handful of times. The chain couples TRBV7-3 to TRBJ2-3, with 8 bases matching TRBD2. V lost 5 bases, J lost 1 base, and 5 bases stayed unmatched. CDR3 size: 15 residues. Germline lookup yields CDR1 SGHTA and CDR2 FQGTGA. CDR3 sequence reads: CASSRTSQGTDTQYF. The CDR3 coding sequence is TGTGCCAGCAGCAGGACTAGCCAGGGCACAGATACGCAGTATTTT.

The rearrangement joins TRBV5-7 to TRBJ2-4; D uncertain. TRBV5-7 falls under the ORF class, with uncertain function. The ends were cut back, 2 bases at V and 15 bases at J, with 15 bases in the middle. This CDR3 spans 12 amino acids. CDR3 coding DNA: TGTGCCAGCAGCTTCCGACCCGGGTCCAGGTACTTC. Encoded protein: CASSFRPGSRYF.